These 18 T cell receptor beta chains originate from one sample sequenced in a study of pediatric ulcerative colitis. Rectal tissue came from one to two pinch biopsies taken at colonoscopy. Profiled with immunoSEQ multiplex PCR; TCRdb holds only in-frame clones, not every one. The sample consists of about 35,000 clones, 80% to 90% of them appearing once. The specimen was gut tissue. The receptors come from a boy aged 5-17 years with mild ulcerative colitis.

This chain connects TRBV5-1 to TRBJ1-5, with D possibly being TRBD1 (6 bases). The germline CDR1 and CDR2 sequences are SGHRS and YFSETQ. The CDR3 consists of 14 residues. V lost 4 bases, J lost 7 bases, and 15 bases lay in between. The CDR3 DNA is TGCGCCAGCAGCGCACAGGGAGGAGAACAGCCCCAGCATTTT. Translated: CASSAQGGEQPQHF.

J is TRBJ2-7 and V is TRBV6-6, with D possibly matching TRBD1 (6 bases). V lost 1 base, J lost 3 bases, and 10 bases lay in between. This CDR3 is 14 amino acids long. Germline V gene data show CDR1 as MNHNY and CDR2 as SVGAGI (reference sequence). The CDR3 loop is CASSYFKDSYEQYF. CDR3 bases: TGTGCCAGCAGTTACTTCAAGGACAGCTACGAGCAGTACTTC.

Only a few counts were recorded for this clone. J is TRBJ1-1 and V is TRBV4-1, with no clear D. The V end lost 0 bases, the J end lost 1 base, and 9 bases lay between the germline ends. Germline CDR1 and CDR2: MGHRA and YSYEKL. The CDR3 contains 15 residues. The CDR3 bases are TGCGCCAGCAGCCAAGATCTGGGTAGGAACACTGAAGCTTTCTTT. Translation: CASSQDLGRNTEAFF.

The chain couples TRBV7-2 to TRBJ2-5; weak D call: TRBD2 (6 bases). V lost 1 base and J lost 5, with 11 bases in between. The CDR3 covers 14 residues. From germline, CDR1 is SGHTA and CDR2 FQGNSA. CDR3: CASSLDFGGETQYF. The CDR3 DNA follows: TGTGCCAGCAGCTTAGATTTCGGGGGTGAGACCCAGTACTTC.

The chain joins TRBV9 to TRBJ2-1, with 9 bases matching TRBD1. The V segment lost 3 bases and the J segment 3 bases; nucleotides outside the gene matches: 10. Germline CDR1 reads SGDLS; CDR2 reads YYNGEE. This CDR3 has 17 amino acids. The CDR3 sequence: CASSANPGQGRYNEQFF. As DNA, the CDR3 is TGTGCCAGCAGCGCAAACCCGGGACAGGGCCGCTACAATGAGCAGTTCTTC.

The chain recombines TRBV27 with TRBJ1-1; possibly TRBD1 for D (6 bases). The CDR3 has 14 residues. CDR1 is MNHEY and CDR2 is SMNVEV in the germline V gene (reference sequence). The germline V and J ends were trimmed by 6 bases and 4 bases, with 15 bases remaining between them. CDR3 in amino acids: CASRSFDRSTEAFF. As DNA, the CDR3 is TGTGCCAGCAGAAGTTTCGACAGGTCCACTGAAGCTTTCTTT.

This chain links TRBV7-8 with TRBJ1-3; D ambiguous. The CDR3 totals 18 residues. Germline assignment: CDR1 SGHVS and CDR2 FQNEAQ. V was clipped by 2 bases and J by 0 bases, with 17 bases between them. CDR3 amino acids: CASSLRSGIPYSGNTIYF. The DNA for the CDR3 is TGTGCCAGCAGCTTACGGTCCGGAATCCCGTACTCTGGAAACACCATATATTTT.

The CDR3: CASKAGGGNTIYF. The CDR3 DNA is TGTGCCAGCAAGGCAGGTGGTGGAAACACCATATATTTT. This chain links TRBV6-1 with TRBJ1-3; D is unclear. The CDR3 is made up of 13 amino acids. V lost 7 bases, J lost 3 bases, and 10 bases lay in between. Per germline, CDR1 MNHNS and CDR2 SASEGT.

This chain links TRBV5-4 with TRBJ1-2; D might be TRBD1 (5 bases). V lost 5 bases to trimming and J lost 3 bases, with 8 bases between them. The CDR3 length is 12 residues. CDR1 and CDR2 from the germline V gene are SGHNT and YYREEE (reference sequence). The CDR3: CASRGGDYGYTF. For the CDR3, the DNA is TGTGCCAGCAGGGGGGGTGACTATGGCTACACCTTC. Together with reference TRBV5-4 and TRBJ1-2, the CDR3 gives the full variable domain: ETGVTQSPTHLIKTRGQQVTLRCSSQSGHNTVSWYQQALGQGPQFIFQYYREEENGRGNFPPRFSGLQFPNYSSELNVNALELDDSALYLCASRGGDYGYTFGSGTRLTVV.

V is TRBV5-8 and J is TRBJ1-5, with D uncertain. The germline gives CDR1 SGHTS, CDR2 YDEGEE. The CDR3 is 14 residues long. Trimming took off 5 bases at V and 3 bases at J, with 12 bases between the two ends. The CDR3 sequence: CASSWPGNNQPQHF. The CDR3 DNA reads as TGTGCCAGCAGTTGGCCGGGGAACAATCAGCCCCAGCATTTT.

This sequence joins TRBV11-2 and TRBJ1-6; D is unclear. This CDR3 has 13 residues. The V gene lost 3 bases and the J gene lost 9 bases, with 9 bases spanning the gap. Germline CDR1 SGHAT, CDR2 FQNNGV. CDR3 DNA sequence: TGTGCCAGCAGCTTGCTCCGCGGTTCACCCCTCCACTTT. Amino acid sequence: CASSLLRGSPLHF.

This chain links TRBV6-1 with TRBJ2-5, with D possibly TRBD1 on 5 matching bases. Germline-derived CDR1 and CDR2 are MNHNS and SASEGT. V lost 2 bases to trimming and J lost 6 bases, with 7 bases between them. This CDR3 has 12 residues. CDR3 nucleotide sequence: TGTGCCAGCAGTGAATTGGGGCAGACCCAGTACTTC. Amino acid sequence: CASSELGQTQYF.

The gene calls are TRBV19 and TRBJ2-3; possibly TRBD2 for D (6 bases). The CDR3 length is 14 residues. CDR1 is LNHDA and CDR2 is SQIVND in the germline V gene (reference sequence). V was cut by 3 bases and J by 5 bases, with 12 bases left in between. The chain's CDR3 is CASSIRGIGDTQYF. CDR3 sequence (DNA): TGTGCCAGTAGTATCCGGGGGATAGGAGATACGCAGTATTTT.

J is TRBJ1-1 and V is TRBV2, with TRBD1 identical over 10 bases. This CDR3 region has 13 residues. Germline CDR1 is SNHLY and CDR2 is FYNNEI. The V segment lost 6 bases and the J segment 5 bases; nucleotides outside the gene matches: 3. As DNA, the CDR3 is TGTGCCAGCAGGACGGACAGGGGGACTGAAGCTTTCTTT. As protein: CASRTDRGTEAFF.

The chain combines TRBV6-1 with TRBJ1-1, with 8 bases fitting TRBD1. Germline V CDR1 and CDR2: MNHNS, SASEGT. Losses at the gene ends were 6 bases for V and 4 bases for J; bases not matched to a gene: 10. This CDR3 is 15 amino acids long. The CDR3 here is CASRWTGSTGTEAFF. CDR3 DNA sequence: TGTGCCAGCAGGTGGACAGGGTCAACTGGCACTGAAGCTTTCTTT.

The V call is TRBV6-6, the J call TRBJ2-7; TRBD1 is a possible D gene (6 bases). V was pared by 0 bases and J by 0 bases, with 12 bases between. The germline V gene encodes CDR1 MNHNY and CDR2 SVGAGI (reference sequence). There are 16 residues in the CDR3. The CDR3 DNA reads TGTGCCAGCAGTTACTCAGAATGGGACAACTCCTACGAGCAGTACTTC. This translates into CASSYSEWDNSYEQYF.

The J gene is TRBJ2-1, the V gene TRBV10-2; 7 bases fit TRBD1. V was pared by 2 bases and J by 0 bases, with 7 bases of the junction left unmatched. Germline CDR1 WSHSY, CDR2 SAAADI. The CDR3 totals 17 residues. The CDR3 nucleotides are TGCGCCAGCAGTGAGAGGGGGCCCAGGAGCTCCTACAATGAGCAGTTCTTC. Translation gives CASSERGPRSSYNEQFF.

CDR3 protein: CAISAPFLPLHF. The DNA for the CDR3 is TGTGCCATCAGTGCCCCTTTCTTGCCCCTCCACTTT. The V gene is TRBV10-3, the J gene TRBJ1-6; D is undetermined. The CDR3 spans 12 residues. Germline assignment: CDR1 ENHRY and CDR2 SYGVKD. Deletions cut 4 bases from V and 13 bases from J, with 11 bases between.